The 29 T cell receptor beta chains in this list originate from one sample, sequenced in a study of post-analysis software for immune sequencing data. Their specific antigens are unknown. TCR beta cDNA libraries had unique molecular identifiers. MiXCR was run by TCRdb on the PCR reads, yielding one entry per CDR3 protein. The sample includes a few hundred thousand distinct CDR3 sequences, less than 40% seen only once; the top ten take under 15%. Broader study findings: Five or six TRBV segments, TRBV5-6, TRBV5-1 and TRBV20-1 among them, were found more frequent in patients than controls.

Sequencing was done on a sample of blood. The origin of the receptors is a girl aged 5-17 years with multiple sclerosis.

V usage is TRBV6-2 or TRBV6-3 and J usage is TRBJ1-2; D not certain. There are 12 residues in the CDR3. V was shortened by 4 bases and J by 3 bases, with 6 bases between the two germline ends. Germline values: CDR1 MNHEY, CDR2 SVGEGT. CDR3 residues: CASSWTDYGYTF. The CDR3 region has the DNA TGTGCCAGCAGTTGGACGGACTATGGCTACACCTTC.

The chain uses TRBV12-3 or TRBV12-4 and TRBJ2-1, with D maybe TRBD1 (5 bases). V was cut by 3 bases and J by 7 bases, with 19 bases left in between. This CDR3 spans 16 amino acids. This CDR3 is CASSLGLGNRGNEQFF. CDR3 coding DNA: TGTGCCAGCAGTTTGGGGCTGGGGAACCGAGGTAATGAGCAGTTCTTC.

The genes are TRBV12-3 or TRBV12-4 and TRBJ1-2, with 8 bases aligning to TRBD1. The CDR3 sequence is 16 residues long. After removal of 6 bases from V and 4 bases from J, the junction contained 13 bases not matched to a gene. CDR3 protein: CASRSQGVLGGYGYTF. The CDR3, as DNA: TGTGCCAGCAGATCACAGGGGGTATTGGGTGGCTATGGCTACACCTTC.

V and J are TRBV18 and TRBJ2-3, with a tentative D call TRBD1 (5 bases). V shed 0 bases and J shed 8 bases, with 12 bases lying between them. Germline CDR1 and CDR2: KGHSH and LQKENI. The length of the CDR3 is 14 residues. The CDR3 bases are TGTGCCAGCTCACCACCGACAGCCCTCATTACGCAGTATTTT. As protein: CASSPPTALITQYF.

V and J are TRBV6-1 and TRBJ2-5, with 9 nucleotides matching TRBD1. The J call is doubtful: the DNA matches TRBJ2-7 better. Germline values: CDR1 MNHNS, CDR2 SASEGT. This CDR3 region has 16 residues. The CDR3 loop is CASNAVPGQGIYEQYF. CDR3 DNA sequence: TGTGCCAGCAACGCCGTTCCGGGACAGGGTATCTACGAGCAGTACTTC.

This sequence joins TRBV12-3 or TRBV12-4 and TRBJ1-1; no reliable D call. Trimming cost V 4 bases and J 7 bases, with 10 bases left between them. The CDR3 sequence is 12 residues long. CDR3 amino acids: CASSSGPLEAFF. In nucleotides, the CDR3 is TGTGCCAGCAGTTCCGGACCGCTTGAAGCTTTCTTT.

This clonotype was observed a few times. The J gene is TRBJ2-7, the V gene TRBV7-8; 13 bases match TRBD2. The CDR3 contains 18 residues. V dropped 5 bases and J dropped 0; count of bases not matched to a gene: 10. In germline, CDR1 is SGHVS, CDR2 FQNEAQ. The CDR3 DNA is TGTGCCAGCAGCCCACAGACTAGCGGGGGGACGAGCTCCTACGAGCAGTACTTC. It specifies CASSPQTSGGTSSYEQYF.

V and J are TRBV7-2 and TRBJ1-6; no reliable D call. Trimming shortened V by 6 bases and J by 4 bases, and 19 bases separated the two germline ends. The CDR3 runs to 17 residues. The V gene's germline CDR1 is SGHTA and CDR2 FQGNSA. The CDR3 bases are TGTGCCAGCAGAGTCCCCCGGAGGCCTAGGTATAATTCACCCCTCCACTTT. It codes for CASRVPRRPRYNSPLHF.

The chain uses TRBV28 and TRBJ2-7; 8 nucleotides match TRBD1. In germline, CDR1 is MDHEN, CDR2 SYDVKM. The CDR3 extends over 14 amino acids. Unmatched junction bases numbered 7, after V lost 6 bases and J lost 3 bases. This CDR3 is CASRSGTGDYEQYF. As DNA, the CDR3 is TGTGCCAGCAGATCCGGGACAGGAGACTACGAGCAGTACTTC.

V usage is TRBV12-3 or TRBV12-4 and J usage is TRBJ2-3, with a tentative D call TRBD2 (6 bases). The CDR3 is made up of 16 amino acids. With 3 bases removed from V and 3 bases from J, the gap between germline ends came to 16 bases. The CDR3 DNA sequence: TGTGCCAGCAGTTTTGTTGGGCGGGGAAGAACAGATACGCAGTATTTT. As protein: CASSFVGRGRTDTQYF.

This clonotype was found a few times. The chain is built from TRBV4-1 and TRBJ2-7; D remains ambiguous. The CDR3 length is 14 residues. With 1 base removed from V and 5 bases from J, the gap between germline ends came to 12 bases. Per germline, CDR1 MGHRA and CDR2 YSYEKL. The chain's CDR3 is CASSQVAPQDEQYF. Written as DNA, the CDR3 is TGCGCCAGCAGCCAAGTGGCGCCTCAGGACGAGCAGTACTTC.

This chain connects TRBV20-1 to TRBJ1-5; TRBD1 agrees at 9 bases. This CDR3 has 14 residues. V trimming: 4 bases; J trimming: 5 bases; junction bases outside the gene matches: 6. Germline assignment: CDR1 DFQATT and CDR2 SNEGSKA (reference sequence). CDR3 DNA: TGCAGTGCTAACCTACAGGGGGCAGATCAGCCCCAGCATTTT. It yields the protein CSANLQGADQPQHF.

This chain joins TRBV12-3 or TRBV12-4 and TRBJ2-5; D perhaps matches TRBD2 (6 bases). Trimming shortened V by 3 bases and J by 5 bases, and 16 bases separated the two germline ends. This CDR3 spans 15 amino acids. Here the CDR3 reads CASSFKVQGGETQYF. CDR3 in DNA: TGTGCCAGCAGTTTTAAGGTCCAGGGAGGCGAGACCCAGTACTTC.

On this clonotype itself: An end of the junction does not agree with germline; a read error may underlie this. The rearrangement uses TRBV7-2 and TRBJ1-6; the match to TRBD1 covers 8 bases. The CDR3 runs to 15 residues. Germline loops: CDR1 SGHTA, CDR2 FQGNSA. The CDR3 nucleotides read TGTGCCAACAGCTCCGGACAGGGTTTAGATTCACCCCTCCACTTT. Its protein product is CANSSGQGLDSPLHF.

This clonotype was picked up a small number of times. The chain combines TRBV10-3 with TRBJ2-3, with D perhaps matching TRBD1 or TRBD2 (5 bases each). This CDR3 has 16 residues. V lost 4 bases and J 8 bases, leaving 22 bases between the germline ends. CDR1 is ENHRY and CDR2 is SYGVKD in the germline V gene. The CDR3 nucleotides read TGTGCCATCAGTGGGGGGACGGATGGACCCCGGGCTACGCAGTATTTT. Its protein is CAISGGTDGPRATQYF.

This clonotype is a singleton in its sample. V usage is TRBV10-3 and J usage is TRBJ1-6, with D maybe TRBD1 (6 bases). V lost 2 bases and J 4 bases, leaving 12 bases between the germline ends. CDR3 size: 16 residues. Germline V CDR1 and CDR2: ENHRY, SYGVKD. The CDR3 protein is CAISEEGGGYNSPLHF. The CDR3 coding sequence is TGTGCCATCAGTGAGGAGGGAGGGGGGTATAATTCACCCCTCCACTTT.

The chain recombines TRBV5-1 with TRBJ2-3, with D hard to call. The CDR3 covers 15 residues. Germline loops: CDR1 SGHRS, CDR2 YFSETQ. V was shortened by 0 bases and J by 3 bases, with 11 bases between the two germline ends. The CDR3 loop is CASSLVDFSTDTQYF. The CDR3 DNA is TGCGCCAGCAGCTTGGTCGACTTCAGTACAGATACGCAGTATTTT.

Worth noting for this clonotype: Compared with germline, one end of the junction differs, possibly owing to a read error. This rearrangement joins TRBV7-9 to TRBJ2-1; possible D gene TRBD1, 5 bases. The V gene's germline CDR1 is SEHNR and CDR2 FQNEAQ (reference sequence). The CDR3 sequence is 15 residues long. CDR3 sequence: CASSPRAGPYNGQFF. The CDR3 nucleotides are TGTGCCAGCAGCCCCCGGGCAGGGCCCTACAATGGGCAGTTCTTC.

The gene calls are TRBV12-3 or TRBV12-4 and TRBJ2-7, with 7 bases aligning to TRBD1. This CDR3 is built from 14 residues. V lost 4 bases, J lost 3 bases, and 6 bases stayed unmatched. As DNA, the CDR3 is TGTGCCAGCAGTTCCCCGACAGGGAACTACGAGCAGTACTTC. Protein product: CASSSPTGNYEQYF.

The CDR3 reads CASSARLVKETQYF. DNA for the CDR3: TGTGCCAGCAGTGCCCGACTAGTGAAAGAGACCCAGTACTTC. The chain employs TRBV6-5 and TRBJ2-7; possible D gene TRBD2, 6 bases. The end of the DNA fits TRBJ2-5 better, so the J call may be wrong. The CDR3 is made up of 14 amino acids. Germline V CDR1 and CDR2: MNHEY, SVGAGI.

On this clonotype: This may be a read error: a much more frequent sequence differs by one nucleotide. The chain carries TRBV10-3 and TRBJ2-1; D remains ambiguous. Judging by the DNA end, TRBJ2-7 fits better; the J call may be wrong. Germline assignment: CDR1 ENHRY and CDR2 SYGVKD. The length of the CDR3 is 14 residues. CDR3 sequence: CAISGLPDYNEQYF. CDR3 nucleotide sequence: TGTGCCATCAGTGGTCTCCCGGATTACAATGAGCAGTACTTC.

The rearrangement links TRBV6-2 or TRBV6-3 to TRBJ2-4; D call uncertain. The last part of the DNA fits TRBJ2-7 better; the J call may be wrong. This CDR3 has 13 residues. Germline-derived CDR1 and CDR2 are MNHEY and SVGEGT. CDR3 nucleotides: TGTGCCAGCAGTTACAGTTTTTTTTACGAGCAGTACTTC. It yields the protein CASSYSFFYEQYF.

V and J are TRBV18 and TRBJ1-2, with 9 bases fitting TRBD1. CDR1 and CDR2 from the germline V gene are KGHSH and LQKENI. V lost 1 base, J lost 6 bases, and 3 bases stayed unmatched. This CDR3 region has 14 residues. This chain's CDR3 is CASSPQQGADGYTF. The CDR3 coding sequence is TGTGCCAGCTCACCACAACAGGGGGCCGATGGCTACACCTTC.

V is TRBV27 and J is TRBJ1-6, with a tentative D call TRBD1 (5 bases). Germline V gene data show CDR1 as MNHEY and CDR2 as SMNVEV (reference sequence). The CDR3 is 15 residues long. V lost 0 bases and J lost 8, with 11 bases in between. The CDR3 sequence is CASSLSPRGDSPLHF. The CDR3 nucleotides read TGTGCCAGCAGTTTATCCCCGAGAGGGGATTCACCCCTCCACTTT.

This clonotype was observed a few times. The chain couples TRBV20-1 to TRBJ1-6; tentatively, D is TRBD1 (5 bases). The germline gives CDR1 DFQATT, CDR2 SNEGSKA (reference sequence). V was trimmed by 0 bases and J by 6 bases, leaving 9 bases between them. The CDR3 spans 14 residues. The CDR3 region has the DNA TGCAGTGCTAGAGATCCAGGGTTTAATTCACCCCTCCACTTT. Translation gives CSARDPGFNSPLHF.

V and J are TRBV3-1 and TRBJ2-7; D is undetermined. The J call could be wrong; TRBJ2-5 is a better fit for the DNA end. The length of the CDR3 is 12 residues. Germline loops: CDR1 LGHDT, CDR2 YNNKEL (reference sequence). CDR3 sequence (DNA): TGTGCCAGCAGCCCGTGGATGGAGACCCAGTACTTC. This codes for CASSPWMETQYF.

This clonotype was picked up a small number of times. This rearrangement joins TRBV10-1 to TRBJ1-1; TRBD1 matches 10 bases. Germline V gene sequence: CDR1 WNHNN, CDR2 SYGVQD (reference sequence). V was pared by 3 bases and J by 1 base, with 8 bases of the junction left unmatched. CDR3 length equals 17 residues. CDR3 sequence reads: CASSEGTGVIGNTEAFF. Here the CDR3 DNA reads TGCGCCAGCAGTGAAGGGACAGGGGTTATAGGGAACACTGAAGCTTTCTTT.

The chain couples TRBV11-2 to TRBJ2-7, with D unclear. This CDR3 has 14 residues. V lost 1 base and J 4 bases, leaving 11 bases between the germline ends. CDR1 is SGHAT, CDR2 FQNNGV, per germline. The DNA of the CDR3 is TGTGCCAGCAGCTTAGCCCCCGGGCGGTACGAGCAGTACTTC. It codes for CASSLAPGRYEQYF.

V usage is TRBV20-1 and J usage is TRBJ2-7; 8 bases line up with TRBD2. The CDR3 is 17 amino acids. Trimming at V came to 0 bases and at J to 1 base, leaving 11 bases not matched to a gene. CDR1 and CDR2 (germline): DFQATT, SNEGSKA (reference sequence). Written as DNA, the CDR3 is TGCAGTGCTAGAGATAGAGCTAGGAGCGGGGGTTCCTACGAGCAGTACTTC. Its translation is CSARDRARSGGSYEQYF.